A single sample is the source of the 20 T cell receptor beta chains below, sequenced in a study of cytomegalovirus exposure and HLA in healthy donors (dated by TCRdb to the late 2010s). Libraries were made using the immunoSEQ multiplex PCR assay. The multiplex PCR relied on a mix of 60 forward primers for TCR Vbeta segments and 13 reverse primers for TCR Jbeta segments. Drawn from immuneACCESS, this table holds only the in-frame rearrangements with V and J called that TCRdb kept. Clones are partly lost; checked studies trace under half to an unresolved V gene and leave the rest unexplained. The sample data list around 54,000 clones, and approximately 82% of these were observed just once. Of the sample, roughly 3.2% falls within the top ten clones. The specimen was PBMCs. All receptors come from a woman aged 18-30 years in good health and CMV-seronegative.

The rearrangement uses TRBV7-7 and TRBJ2-7, with 8 bases lining up with TRBD2. V lost 5 bases and J lost 5; bases outside the gene matches: 5. Germline loops: CDR1 SSHAT, CDR2 FNYEAQ (reference sequence). CDR3 length: 13 amino acids. CDR3 protein: CASSQTAGDEQYF. The CDR3 DNA follows: TGTGCCAGCAGCCAGACAGCGGGAGACGAGCAGTACTTC.

The chain joins TRBV4-1 to TRBJ2-3, with 7 bases lining up with TRBD2. With V trimmed by 1 base and J by 3 bases, 7 bases remained unmatched. This CDR3 contains 16 residues. Germline V gene data show CDR1 as MGHRA and CDR2 as YSYEKL. Here the CDR3 DNA reads TGCGCCAGCAGCCAAGTGGCGGGAGTCGGGACAGATACGCAGTATTTT. As protein: CASSQVAGVGTDTQYF.

This clone was observed once. The V gene is TRBV12-2, the J gene TRBJ1-5. TRBV12-2 is an annotated pseudogene. This CDR3 region has 15 residues. CDR3 sequence (DNA): TGTGCAAGTCGCCACCCTCTTCCGGGAGGGGAGCCCCAGCATTTT. Its protein product is CASRHPLPGGEPQHF.

The J gene is TRBJ2-2, the V gene TRBV5-4; 10 bases fit TRBD2. The length of the CDR3 is 18 residues. Germline CDR1 SGHNT, CDR2 YYREEE (reference sequence). The trim removed 1 base at V and 0 bases at J, leaving 6 bases unmatched. Here the CDR3 DNA reads TGTGCCAGCAGCTTGAGGGCTAGCGGGAGTACGAACACCGGGGAGCTGTTTTTT. Translated, it gives CASSLRASGSTNTGELFF.

This clone was detected a few times. The chain combines TRBV30 with TRBJ2-7, with D perhaps TRBD2 (7 bases). This CDR3 is built from 13 residues. V dropped 4 bases and J dropped 5 bases, with 15 bases sitting between them. Looked up from germline, CDR1 is GTSNPN and CDR2 is SVGIG (reference sequence). CDR3 residues: CAWNTGREDEQYF. The CDR3 DNA sequence: TGTGCCTGGAACACAGGGAGGGAGGACGAGCAGTACTTC.

The CDR3 region has the DNA TGTGCCAGCTCACCCCAGGGGTCCACTGAAGCTTTCTTT. It codes for CASSPQGSTEAFF. J is TRBJ1-1 and V is TRBV18; maybe TRBD1 (6 bases). Deletions cut 3 bases from V and 4 bases from J, with 9 bases between. There are 13 residues in the CDR3. CDR1 is KGHSH and CDR2 is LQKENI in the germline V gene.

This CDR3 reads CASMILADNEQFF. As DNA, the CDR3 is TGCGCCAGCATGATACTAGCGGACAATGAGCAGTTCTTC. The chain couples TRBV10-2 to TRBJ2-1; 8 bases align to TRBD2. J gave up 5 bases and V 7 bases, and 4 bases lay outside the gene matches. The CDR3 contains 13 residues. From germline, CDR1 is WSHSY and CDR2 SAAADI.

This clone was seen more than once but under ten times. The genes are TRBV25-1 and TRBJ1-3; TRBD1 matches 7 bases. Germline-derived CDR1 and CDR2 are MGHDK and SYGVNS. The trim removed 5 bases at V and 2 bases at J, leaving 3 bases unmatched. This CDR3 contains 14 residues. The CDR3 DNA sequence: TGTGCCAGCAGTAGACAGGGAGCTGGAAACACCATATATTTT. It yields the protein CASSRQGAGNTIYF.

The chain has TRBV28 and TRBJ2-7, with TRBD2 matching 13 bases. The CDR3 contains 16 residues. Per the germline V gene, CDR1 is MDHEN and CDR2 is SYDVKM. With 6 bases clipped from V and 2 bases from J, the junction kept 7 bases outside the gene matches. The CDR3 DNA is TGTGCCAGCAGACGGACGGGACTAGCGGGAACCTACGAGCAGTACTTC. It codes for CASRRTGLAGTYEQYF.

This clone was counted a few times. The chain employs TRBV30 and TRBJ2-3; 14 nucleotides agree with TRBD2. Germline trimming cut 4 bases from V and 3 bases from J; bases unmatched to any gene: 12. This CDR3 is built from 18 residues. Looked up from germline, CDR1 is GTSNPN and CDR2 is SVGIG (reference sequence). The CDR3 DNA reads TGTGCCTGGACCGGGAGTCGGACTAGCGGGAGGAGTACAGATACGCAGTATTTT. This sequence encodes CAWTGSRTSGRSTDTQYF.

V and J are TRBV4-2 and TRBJ1-2, with D maybe TRBD1 (5 bases). This CDR3 contains 18 residues. V was shortened by 3 bases and J by 4 bases, with 24 bases between the two germline ends. The V gene's germline CDR1 is LGHNA and CDR2 YNFKEQ. This CDR3 reads CASSQSLVGSAGVYGYTF. CDR3 coding DNA: TGTGCCAGCAGCCAGTCCCTCGTGGGGAGCGCGGGGGTCTATGGCTACACCTTC.

The V and J genes are TRBV11-3 and TRBJ2-1, with 7 bases lining up with TRBD1. This CDR3 comprises 16 residues. V shed 5 bases, J shed 0 bases, and the junction held 7 bases outside the gene matches. The V gene's germline CDR1 is SGHNT and CDR2 YENEEA. The CDR3 region is CASSRGGQSSYNEQFF. The CDR3 region has the DNA TGTGCCAGCAGCCGTGGGGGACAGAGCTCCTACAATGAGCAGTTCTTC.

Only one count was recorded for this clone. The chain couples TRBV29-1 to TRBJ1-1; D is uncertain. The CDR3 is 15 residues long. Looked up from germline, CDR1 is SQVTM and CDR2 is ANQGSEA. The V end lost 2 bases, the J end lost 4 bases, and 17 bases lay between the germline ends. The CDR3: CSVEPLAGGGTEAFF. The CDR3 coding sequence is TGCAGCGTTGAACCTCTTGCAGGCGGAGGCACTGAAGCTTTCTTT.

About this clone: At one end, the junction sequence differs from germline, possibly due to a read error. The chain employs TRBV7-9 and TRBJ2-5, with D uncertain. The CDR3 runs 12 residues. Germline loops: CDR1 SEHNR, CDR2 FQNEAQ (reference sequence). CDR3 in amino acids: CSSSPSFETQYF. CDR3 DNA sequence: TGTTCCAGCAGCCCCTCGTTCGAGACCCAGTACTTC.

The chain couples TRBV9 to TRBJ1-1; 8 bases map to TRBD1. With V trimmed by 3 bases and J by 3 bases, 13 bases remained unmatched. CDR1 and CDR2 from the germline V gene are SGDLS and YYNGEE. This CDR3 has 17 amino acids. CDR3 region: CASSDDRGGEGDTEAFF. As DNA, the CDR3 is TGTGCCAGCAGCGATGACAGGGGAGGGGAAGGGGACACTGAAGCTTTCTTT. The entire variable domain, with the rest obtained from reference TRBV9 and TRBJ1-1, is as follows: DSGVTQTPKHLITATGQRVTLRCSPRSGDLSVYWYQQSLDQGLQFLIQYYNGEERAKGNILERFSAQQFPDLHSELNLSSLELGDSALYFCASSDDRGGEGDTEAFFGQGTRLTVV.

The chain uses TRBV29-1 and TRBJ2-1; a weak D match, TRBD2 (6 bases). CDR1 SQVTM and CDR2 ANQGSEA come from the germline V gene. Trimming left V 1 base short and J 6 bases short, with 10 bases between. There are 13 residues in the CDR3. CDR3 sequence: CSVEGGEVNEQFF. The CDR3 DNA sequence: TGCAGCGTTGAAGGGGGGGAGGTCAATGAGCAGTTCTTC.

The DNA for the CDR3 is TGTGCCAGCAGTCGCGGACAGCAGAACTATGGCTACACCTTC. Encoded protein: CASSRGQQNYGYTF. V and J are TRBV27 and TRBJ1-2, with TRBD1 as a possible D gene (6 bases). V lost 5 bases to trimming and J lost 2 bases, with 12 bases between them. There are 14 residues in the CDR3. Germline V CDR1 and CDR2: MNHEY, SMNVEV (reference sequence).

The V gene is TRBV19, the J gene TRBJ2-4; 10 bases fit TRBD1. Germline lookup yields CDR1 LNHDA and CDR2 SQIVND (reference sequence). The CDR3 runs 14 residues. V lost 4 bases, J lost 7 bases, and 4 bases stayed unmatched. The CDR3 loop reads CASSTGDRGNIQYF. The DNA for the CDR3 is TGTGCCAGTAGTACGGGGGACAGGGGTAACATTCAGTACTTC.

CDR3 DNA sequence: TGCGCCAGCAGCTTGACCACACTAGGAGGTAATTCACCCCTCCACTTT. This sequence encodes CASSLTTLGGNSPLHF. V gene TRBV5-1 combines with J gene TRBJ1-6; no clear D. Trimming stripped 1 base from V and 6 bases from J, with 14 bases between. The CDR3 is made up of 16 amino acids. Per the germline V gene, CDR1 is SGHRS and CDR2 is YFSETQ.

J is TRBJ1-5 and V is TRBV18, with D possibly TRBD1 on 6 matching bases. Between the trimmed V and J ends, which lost 1 base and 7 bases, there was a span of 14 bases. This CDR3 contains 15 residues. Germline-derived CDR1 and CDR2 are KGHSH and LQKENI. CDR3 in DNA: TGTGCCAGCTCACCACGGGGGCAGGGTCTGCAGCCCCAGCATTTT. Amino acid sequence: CASSPRGQGLQPQHF.